This entry lists 8 T cell receptor beta chains sequenced from one sample in a study of blood T cell repertoires in COVID-19. Libraries were prepared by immunoSEQ multiplex PCR; TCRdb keeps only in-frame clonotypes and omits some of them. The sample yields 250,000 to 300,000 clones, about nine tenths seen once. Specimen: PBMCs or T cells enriched from blood (not recorded which). The receptors were sampled from a woman aged 40-49 years who had recovered from COVID-19.

This clone was seen just once. CDR3 DNA sequence: TGTGCCAGCAGCTCAAAACAGGGGAGGACAGATACGCAGTATTTT. Protein: CASSSKQGRTDTQYF. The chain joins TRBV27 to TRBJ2-3; a possible D gene is TRBD1 (7 bases). The CDR3 loop spans 15 amino acids. V was pared by 6 bases and J by 3 bases, with 16 bases between. The V gene's germline CDR1 is MNHEY and CDR2 SMNVEV (reference sequence).

The CDR3 is CASSADSNQPQHF. The CDR3 bases are TGTGCCAGCAGTGCGGATAGCAATCAGCCCCAGCATTTT. J is TRBJ1-5 and V is TRBV12-3 or TRBV12-4, with D uncertain. The V and J ends lost 5 bases and 0 bases respectively, with 5 bases between them. CDR3 size: 13 residues.

J is TRBJ1-1 and V is TRBV2; D is unresolved. Between the trimmed V and J ends, which lost 9 bases and 0 bases, there was a span of 11 bases. This CDR3 is built from 13 residues. Germline V gives CDR1 SNHLY, CDR2 FYNNEI. The CDR3 DNA sequence: TGTGCCAGGAGGGCTCTCATGAACACTGAAGCTTTCTTT. Its translation is CARRALMNTEAFF.

The gene calls are TRBV2 and TRBJ2-7, with a weak D call TRBD2 (6 bases). Germline CDR1 SNHLY, CDR2 FYNNEI. V was trimmed by 5 bases and J by 2 bases, leaving 16 bases between them. CDR3 length: 15 residues. CDR3 in amino acids: CASSRQGGRTYEQYF. The CDR3 DNA reads as TGTGCCAGCAGTAGGCAGGGTGGGAGGACCTACGAGCAGTACTTC.

V is TRBV3-1 (or the pseudogene TRBV3-2) and J is TRBJ2-7; possibly TRBD2 for D (5 bases). The V gene's germline CDR1 is LGHDT and CDR2 YNNKEL (reference sequence). The V end was cut by 4 bases, the J end by 6 bases, with 10 bases between. There are 12 residues in the CDR3. The CDR3, as DNA: TGTGCCAGCAGCCTACGGGATGGCGAGCAGTACTTC. This sequence encodes CASSLRDGEQYF.

The chain combines TRBV6-5 with TRBJ1-2; TRBD1 agrees at 8 bases. CDR1 is MNHEY, CDR2 SVGAGI, per germline. The CDR3 sequence is 12 residues long. V lost 5 bases to trimming and J lost 8 bases; unmatched junction nucleotides: 4. This CDR3 is CASSRDRWGYTF. CDR3 sequence (DNA): TGTGCCAGCAGTAGGGACAGGTGGGGCTACACCTTC.

V gene TRBV19 combines with J gene TRBJ1-2; 9 nucleotides agree with TRBD1. With V trimmed by 5 bases and J by 7 bases, 11 bases remained unmatched. This CDR3 has 15 residues. Per germline, CDR1 LNHDA and CDR2 SQIVND (reference sequence). This chain's CDR3 is CASSGPGTGKRGYTF. The CDR3 region has the DNA TGTGCCAGTAGTGGCCCCGGGACAGGGAAGCGTGGCTACACCTTC. Full variable domain (missing parts from reference TRBV19 and TRBJ1-2): DGGITQSPKYLFRKEGQNVTLSCEQNLNHDAMYWYRQDPGQGLRLIYYSQIVNDFQKGDIAEGYSVSREKKESFPLTVTSAQKNPTAFYLCASSGPGTGKRGYTFGSGTRLTVV.

This clone has just a few counts. This chain uses TRBV7-8 with TRBJ2-3, with 8 positions matching TRBD1. There are 15 residues in the CDR3. The V segment lost 2 bases and the J segment 4 bases; nucleotides outside the gene matches: 5. Germline loops: CDR1 SGHVS, CDR2 FQNEAQ. The CDR3 spells CASSLSQGAADTQYF. The CDR3 DNA reads as TGTGCCAGCAGCTTATCTCAGGGGGCGGCAGATACGCAGTATTTT.